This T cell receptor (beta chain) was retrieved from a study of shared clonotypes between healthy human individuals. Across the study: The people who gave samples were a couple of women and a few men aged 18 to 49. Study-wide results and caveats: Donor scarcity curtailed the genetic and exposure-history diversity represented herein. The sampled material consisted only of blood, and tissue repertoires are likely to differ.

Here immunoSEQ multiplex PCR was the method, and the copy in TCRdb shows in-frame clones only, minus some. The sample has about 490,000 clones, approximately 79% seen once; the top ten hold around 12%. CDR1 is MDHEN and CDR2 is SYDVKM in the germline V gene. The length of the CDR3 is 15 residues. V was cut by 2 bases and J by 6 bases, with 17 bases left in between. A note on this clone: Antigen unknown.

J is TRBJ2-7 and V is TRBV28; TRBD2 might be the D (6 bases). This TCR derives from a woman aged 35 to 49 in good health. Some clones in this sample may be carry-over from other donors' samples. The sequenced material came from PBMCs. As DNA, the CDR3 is TGTGCCAGCAGTTTAGGGTGGGAGAAAGCGGGCGAGCAGTACTTC. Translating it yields CASSLGWEKAGEQYF. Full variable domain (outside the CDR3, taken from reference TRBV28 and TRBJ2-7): DVKVTQSSRYLVKRTGEKVFLECVQDMDHENMFWYRQDPGLGLRLIYFSYDVKMKEKGDIPEGYSVSREKKERFSLILESASTNQTSMYLCASSLGWEKAGEQYFGPGTRLTVT.